This entry is about one T cell receptor beta chain. The CDR3 consists of 14 residues. V was cut by 5 bases and J by 2 bases, with 14 bases left in between. CDR1 is SGHTS, CDR2 YDEGEE, per germline. This specimen belongs to a study of response to subunit inactivated influenza vaccine. Via MiXCR, TCRdb re-called the RT-PCR reads, giving one row per CDR3 protein. The sample records about 540,000 distinct CDR3 sequences, approximately 22% being singletons. These records were also assigned to another study, of T cells expressing NK-cell markers. From that study: Generation of TCR beta cDNA was performed by 5'RACE template switching incorporating UMIs. Sorted CD3+CD56+NKG2C+, CD3+CD56+NKG2C- and CD3+CD56-NKG2C+ T cells supplied TCR beta repertoires. Anti-gamma-delta TCR antibody use in several experiments restricted sorting to alpha-beta TCR T cells. Several donors likewise had their CD3+CD56-NKG2C+ fraction led by these clonotypes.

The clonotype was recovered from a man aged 50 to 59 who received an inactivated influenza vaccine. The source was CD4+ T cells sorted from PBMCs, collected roughly 13 days after vaccination. This chain joins TRBV5-8 and TRBJ2-7; TRBD1 might be the D (5 bases). In nucleotides, the CDR3 is TGTGCCAGCAGACCCCCCGCAGGGACCTACGAGCAGTACTTC. This codes for CASRPPAGTYEQYF.